This T cell receptor beta chain was sequenced in a study of control samples from healthy donors and cancer patients. The germline V gene encodes CDR1 SGDLS and CDR2 YYNGEE. The ends were cut back, 0 bases at V and 4 bases at J, with 10 bases in the middle. This CDR3 region has 14 residues. The table came from immunoSEQ multiplex PCR; TCRdb's copy has only in-frame clones and leaves some out. Altogether about 57,000 clones are present, 75% to 95% being singletons, with the ten largest covering roughly 0.91%. This clonotype was sampled from a man younger than 40 with colorectal cancer. The material sequenced was PBMCs. V and J are TRBV9 and TRBJ2-5; D is perhaps TRBD1 (5 bases). CDR3 DNA: TGTGCCAGCAGCGTAGGGGCAGGGCGAGAGACCCAGTACTTC. It codes for CASSVGAGRETQYF.